The following is a T cell receptor beta chain sequence with its context. This record comes from a study of blood T cell repertoires in COVID-19. Turning to the study itself: Sample material is recorded as cDNA or gDNA derived from T cells, B-cell-depleted T cells, or PBMCs.

Clones were read by immunoSEQ multiplex PCR, and TCRdb kept only the in-frame ones, dropping some. The sample includes 110,000 or so clones, 88% seen only once; the top ten take roughly 8.1%. The source material was peripheral blood. The sequence was collected from a woman in her 70s who had recovered from COVID-19.

CDR3 bases: TGTGCCAGCAGTTTGAACGGGGGGTACACCTTC. Encoded protein: CASSLNGGYTF. The V call is TRBV28, the J call TRBJ1-2; a weak D match, TRBD1 (5 bases). The V gene lost 3 bases and the J gene lost 11 bases, with 10 bases spanning the gap. CDR1 is MDHEN, CDR2 SYDVKM, per germline. The CDR3 covers 11 residues.